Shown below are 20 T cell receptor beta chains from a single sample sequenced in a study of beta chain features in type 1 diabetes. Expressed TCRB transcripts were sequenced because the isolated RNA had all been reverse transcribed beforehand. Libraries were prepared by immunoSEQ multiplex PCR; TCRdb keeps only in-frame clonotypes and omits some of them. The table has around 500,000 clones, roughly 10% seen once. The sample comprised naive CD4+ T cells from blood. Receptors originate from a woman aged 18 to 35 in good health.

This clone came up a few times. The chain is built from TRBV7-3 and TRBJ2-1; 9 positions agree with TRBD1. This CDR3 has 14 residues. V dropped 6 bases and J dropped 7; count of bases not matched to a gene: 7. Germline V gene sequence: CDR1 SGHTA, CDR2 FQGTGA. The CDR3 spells CASSYGTGRNEQFF. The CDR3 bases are TGTGCCAGCAGTTACGGGACAGGGCGAAATGAGCAGTTCTTC.

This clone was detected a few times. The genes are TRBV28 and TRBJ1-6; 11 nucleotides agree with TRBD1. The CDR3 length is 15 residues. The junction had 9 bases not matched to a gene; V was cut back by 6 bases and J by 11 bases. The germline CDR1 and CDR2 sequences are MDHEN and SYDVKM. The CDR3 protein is CASRPGQGAGTPLHF. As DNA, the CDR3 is TGTGCCAGCAGGCCTGGACAGGGGGCTGGGACACCCCTCCACTTT.

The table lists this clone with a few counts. CDR3 DNA sequence: TGTGCCAGCAGCTTGCCGCCCGGAGTTGGAAACACCATATATTTT. Its translation: CASSLPPGVGNTIYF. The V call is TRBV7-9, the J call TRBJ1-3; D gene unclear. Germline V gene sequence: CDR1 SEHNR, CDR2 FQNEAQ (reference sequence). This CDR3 contains 15 residues. Trimming shortened V by 3 bases and J by 3 bases, and 12 bases separated the two germline ends.

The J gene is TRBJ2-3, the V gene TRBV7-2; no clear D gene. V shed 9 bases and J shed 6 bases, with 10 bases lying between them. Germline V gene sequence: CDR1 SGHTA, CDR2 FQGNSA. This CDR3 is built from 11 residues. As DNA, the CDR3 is TGTGCCAGTTGGGCCGTGGATACGCAGTATTTT. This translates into CASWAVDTQYF.

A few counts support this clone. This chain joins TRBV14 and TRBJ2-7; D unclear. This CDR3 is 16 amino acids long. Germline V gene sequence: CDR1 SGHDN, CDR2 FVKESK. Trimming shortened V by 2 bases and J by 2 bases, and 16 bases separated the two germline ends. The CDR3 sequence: CASSQYTVLPPYEQYF. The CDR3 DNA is TGTGCCAGCAGCCAATATACTGTCTTACCTCCCTACGAGCAGTACTTC.

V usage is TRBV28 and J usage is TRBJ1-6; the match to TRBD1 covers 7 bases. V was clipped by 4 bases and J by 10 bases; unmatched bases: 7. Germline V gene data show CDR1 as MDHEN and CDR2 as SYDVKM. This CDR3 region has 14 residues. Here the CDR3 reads CASSSGGGPSPLHF. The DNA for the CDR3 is TGTGCCAGCAGTTCAGGGGGAGGCCCGTCACCCCTCCACTTT.

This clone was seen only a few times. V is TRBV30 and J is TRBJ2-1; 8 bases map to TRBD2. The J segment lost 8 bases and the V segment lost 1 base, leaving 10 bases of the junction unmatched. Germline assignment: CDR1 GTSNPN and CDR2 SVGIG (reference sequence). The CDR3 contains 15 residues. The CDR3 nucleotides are TGTGCCTGGAGTGCCGGGGGGGGTATGTTCGATGAGCAGTTCTTC. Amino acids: CAWSAGGGMFDEQFF.

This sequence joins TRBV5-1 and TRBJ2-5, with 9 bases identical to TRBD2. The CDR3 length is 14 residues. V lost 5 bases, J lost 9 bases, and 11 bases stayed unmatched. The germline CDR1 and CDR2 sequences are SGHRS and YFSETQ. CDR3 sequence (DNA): TGCGCCAGCAGGCAAACTAGCGGGCTTACGGCCCAGTACTTC. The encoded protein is CASRQTSGLTAQYF. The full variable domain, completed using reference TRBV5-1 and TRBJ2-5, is KAGVTQTPRYLIKTRGQQVTLSCSPISGHRSVSWYQQTPGQGLQFLFEYFSETQRNKGNFPGRFSGRQFSNSRSEMNVSTLELGDSALYLCASRQTSGLTAQYFGPGTRLLVL.

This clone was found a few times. CDR3 coding DNA: TGTGCCTGGAGTGTTGACAGACTGAACACTGAAGCTTTCTTT. It encodes CAWSVDRLNTEAFF. V is TRBV30 and J is TRBJ1-1; TRBD1 might be the D (5 bases). V was pared by 0 bases and J by 0 bases, with 8 bases between. Germline values: CDR1 GTSNPN, CDR2 SVGIG (reference sequence). The CDR3 loop spans 14 amino acids.

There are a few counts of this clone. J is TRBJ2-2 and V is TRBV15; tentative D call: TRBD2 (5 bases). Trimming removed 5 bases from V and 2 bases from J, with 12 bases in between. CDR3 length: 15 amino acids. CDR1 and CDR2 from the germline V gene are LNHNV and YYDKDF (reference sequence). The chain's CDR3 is CATSPRRTNTGELFF. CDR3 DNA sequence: TGTGCCACCAGCCCCCGGAGGACCAACACCGGGGAGCTGTTTTTT. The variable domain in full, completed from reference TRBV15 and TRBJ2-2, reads DAMVIQNPRYQVTQFGKPVTLSCSQTLNHNVMYWYQQKSSQAPKLLFHYYDKDFNNEADTPDNFQSRRPNTSFCFLDIRSPGLGDTAMYLCATSPRRTNTGELFFGEGSRLTVL.

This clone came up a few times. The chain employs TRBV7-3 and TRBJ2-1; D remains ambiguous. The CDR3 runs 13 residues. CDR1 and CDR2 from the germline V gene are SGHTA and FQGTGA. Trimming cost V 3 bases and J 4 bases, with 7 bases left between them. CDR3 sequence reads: CASSLNNYNEQFF. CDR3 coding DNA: TGTGCCAGCAGCTTGAACAATTACAATGAGCAGTTCTTC. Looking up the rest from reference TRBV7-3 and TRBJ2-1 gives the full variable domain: GAGVSQTPSNKVTEKGKYVELRCDPISGHTALYWYRQSLGQGPEFLIYFQGTGAADDSGLPNDRFFAVRPEGSVSTLKIQRTERGDSAVYLCASSLNNYNEQFFGPGTRLTVL.

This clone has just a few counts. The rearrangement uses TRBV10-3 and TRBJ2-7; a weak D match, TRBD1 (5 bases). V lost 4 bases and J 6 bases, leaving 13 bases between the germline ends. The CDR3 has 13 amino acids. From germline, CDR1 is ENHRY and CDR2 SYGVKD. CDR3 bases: TGTGCCATCAGTGGCCAGGGTAAGGGCGAGCAGTACTTC. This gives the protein CAISGQGKGEQYF.

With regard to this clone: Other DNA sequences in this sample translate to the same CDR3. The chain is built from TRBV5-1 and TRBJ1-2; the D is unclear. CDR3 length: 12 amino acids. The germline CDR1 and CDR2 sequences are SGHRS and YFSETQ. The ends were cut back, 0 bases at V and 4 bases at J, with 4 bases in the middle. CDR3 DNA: TGCGCCAGCAGCTTGGACACCTATGGCTACACCTTC. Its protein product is CASSLDTYGYTF.

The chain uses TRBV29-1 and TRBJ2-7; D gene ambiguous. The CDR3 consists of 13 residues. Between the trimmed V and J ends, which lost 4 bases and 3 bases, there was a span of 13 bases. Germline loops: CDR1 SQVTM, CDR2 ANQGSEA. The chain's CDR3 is CSVAPLVGYEQYF. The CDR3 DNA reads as TGCAGCGTTGCCCCTTTGGTCGGCTACGAGCAGTACTTC.

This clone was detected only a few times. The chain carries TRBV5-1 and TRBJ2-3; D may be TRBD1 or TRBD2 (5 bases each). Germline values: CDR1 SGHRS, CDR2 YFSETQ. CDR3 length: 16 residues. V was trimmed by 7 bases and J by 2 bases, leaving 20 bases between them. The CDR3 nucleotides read TGCGCCAGCGGCACGAACCTGCCGGGGACCACAGATACGCAGTATTTT. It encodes CASGTNLPGTTDTQYF.

The CDR3 sequence: CASSLATHEQYV. As DNA, the CDR3 is TGTGCCAGCAGCTTGGCGACACACGAGCAGTACGTC. This rearrangement joins TRBV5-6 to TRBJ2-7; no clear D. V shed 0 bases and J shed 5 bases, with 6 bases lying between them. The CDR3 has 12 residues. Per the germline V gene, CDR1 is SGHDT and CDR2 is YYEEEE.

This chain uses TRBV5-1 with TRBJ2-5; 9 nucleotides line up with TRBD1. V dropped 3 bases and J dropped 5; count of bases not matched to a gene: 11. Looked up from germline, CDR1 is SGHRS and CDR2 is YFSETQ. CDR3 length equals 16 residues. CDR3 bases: TGCGCCAGCAGCTCCCAACAGGGGGCGTCACGGGAGACCCAGTACTTC. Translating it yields CASSSQQGASRETQYF.

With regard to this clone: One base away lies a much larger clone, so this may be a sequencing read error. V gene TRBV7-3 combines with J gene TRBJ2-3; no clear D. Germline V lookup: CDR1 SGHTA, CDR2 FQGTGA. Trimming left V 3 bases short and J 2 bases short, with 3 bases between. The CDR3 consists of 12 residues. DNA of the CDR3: TGTGCCAGCAGCTTGTACACAGATACGCAGTATTTT. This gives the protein CASSLYTDTQYF.

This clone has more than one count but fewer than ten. The CDR3 DNA sequence: TGCGCCAGCAGCCAACCAACTAAAGACAGGTTAAATGAGCAGTTCTTC. Translated: CASSQPTKDRLNEQFF. The gene calls are TRBV4-1 and TRBJ2-1; tentative D call: TRBD1 (6 bases). The CDR3 sequence is 16 residues long. Deletions cut 2 bases from V and 7 bases from J, with 18 bases between. Germline CDR1 is MGHRA and CDR2 is YSYEKL.

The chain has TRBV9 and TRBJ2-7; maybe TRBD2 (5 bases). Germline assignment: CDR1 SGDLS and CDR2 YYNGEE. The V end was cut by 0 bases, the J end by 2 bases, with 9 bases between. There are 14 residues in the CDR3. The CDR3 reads CASSVAVATYEQYF. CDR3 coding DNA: TGTGCCAGCAGCGTAGCTGTAGCGACCTACGAGCAGTACTTC.